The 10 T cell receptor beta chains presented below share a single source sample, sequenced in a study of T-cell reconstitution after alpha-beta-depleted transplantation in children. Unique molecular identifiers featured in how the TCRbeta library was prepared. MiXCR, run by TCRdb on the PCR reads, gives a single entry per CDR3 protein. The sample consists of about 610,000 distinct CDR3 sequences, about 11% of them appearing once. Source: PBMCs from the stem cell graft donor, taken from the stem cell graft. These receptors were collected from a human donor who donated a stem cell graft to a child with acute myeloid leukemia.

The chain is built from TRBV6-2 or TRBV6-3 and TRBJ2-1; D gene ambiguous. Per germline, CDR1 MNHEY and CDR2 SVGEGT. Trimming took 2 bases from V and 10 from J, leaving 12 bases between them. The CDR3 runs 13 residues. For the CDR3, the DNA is TGTGCCAGCAGTTACGGCCAGGCCACGGAGCAGTTCTTC. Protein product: CASSYGQATEQFF.

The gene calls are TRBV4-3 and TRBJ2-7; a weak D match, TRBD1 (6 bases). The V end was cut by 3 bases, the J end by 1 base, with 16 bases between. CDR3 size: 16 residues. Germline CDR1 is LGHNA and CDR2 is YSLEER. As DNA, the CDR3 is TGCGCCAGCAGCCAGGACCGGGTACAGGGATCCTACGAGCAGTACTTC. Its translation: CASSQDRVQGSYEQYF.

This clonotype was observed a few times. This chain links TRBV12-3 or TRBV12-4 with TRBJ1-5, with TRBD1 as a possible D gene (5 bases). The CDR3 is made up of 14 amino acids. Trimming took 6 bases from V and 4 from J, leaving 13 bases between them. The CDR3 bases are TGTGCCAGCAGCCCCAGGGTGGGGAATCAGCCCCAGCATTTT. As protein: CASSPRVGNQPQHF.

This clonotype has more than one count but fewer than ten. The chain's CDR3 is CASSLFKERQRQETQYF. The CDR3, as DNA: TGTGCCAGCAGCTTGTTTAAGGAACGACAGAGGCAAGAGACCCAGTACTTC. The V gene is TRBV7-8, the J gene TRBJ2-5; possibly TRBD1 for D (5 bases). The CDR3 is made up of 17 amino acids. Germline loops: CDR1 SGHVS, CDR2 FQNEAQ. Trimming took 3 bases from V and 2 from J, leaving 19 bases between them.

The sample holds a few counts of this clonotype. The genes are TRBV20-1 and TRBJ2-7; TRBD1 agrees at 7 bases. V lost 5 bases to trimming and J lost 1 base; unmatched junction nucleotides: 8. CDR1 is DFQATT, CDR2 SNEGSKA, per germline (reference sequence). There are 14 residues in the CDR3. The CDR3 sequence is CSALRDRASYEQYF. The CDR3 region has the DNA TGCAGTGCTCTTCGGGACAGAGCTTCCTACGAGCAGTACTTC.

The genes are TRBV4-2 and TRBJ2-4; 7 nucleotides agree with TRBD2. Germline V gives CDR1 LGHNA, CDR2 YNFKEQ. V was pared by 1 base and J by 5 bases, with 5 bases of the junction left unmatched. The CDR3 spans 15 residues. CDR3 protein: CASSQGGLAENIQYF. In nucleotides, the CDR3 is TGTGCCAGCAGCCAAGGAGGGCTAGCGGAAAACATTCAGTACTTC.

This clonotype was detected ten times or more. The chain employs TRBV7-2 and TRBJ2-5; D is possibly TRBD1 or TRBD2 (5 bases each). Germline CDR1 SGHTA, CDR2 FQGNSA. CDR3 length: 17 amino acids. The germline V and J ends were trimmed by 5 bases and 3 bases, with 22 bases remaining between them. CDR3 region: CASSPFRFRDDKETQYF. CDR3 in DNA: TGTGCCAGCAGCCCATTTCGATTTAGGGACGATAAAGAGACCCAGTACTTC.

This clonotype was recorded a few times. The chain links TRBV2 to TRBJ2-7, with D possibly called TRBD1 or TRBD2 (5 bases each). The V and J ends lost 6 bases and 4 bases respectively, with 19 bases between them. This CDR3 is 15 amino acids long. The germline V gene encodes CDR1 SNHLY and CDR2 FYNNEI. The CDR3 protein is CASSALGTIVYEQYF. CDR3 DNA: TGTGCCAGCAGCGCCCTCGGGACGATTGTTTACGAGCAGTACTTC.

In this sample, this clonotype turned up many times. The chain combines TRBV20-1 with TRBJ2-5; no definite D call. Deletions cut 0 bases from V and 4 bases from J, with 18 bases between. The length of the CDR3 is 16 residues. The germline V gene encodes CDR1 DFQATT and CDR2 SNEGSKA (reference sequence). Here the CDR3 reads CSARDSYRPPAETQYF. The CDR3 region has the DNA TGCAGTGCTAGAGATTCCTATAGACCGCCAGCAGAGACCCAGTACTTC.

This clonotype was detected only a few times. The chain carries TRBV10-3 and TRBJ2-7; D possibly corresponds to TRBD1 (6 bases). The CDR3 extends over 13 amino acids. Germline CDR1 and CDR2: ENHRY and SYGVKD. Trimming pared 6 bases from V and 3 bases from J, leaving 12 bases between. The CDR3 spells CAIRDSGDYEQYF. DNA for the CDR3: TGTGCCATCAGGGACTCAGGGGACTACGAGCAGTACTTC.